The rows below give T cell receptor beta chains drawn from one sample of a study of cytomegalovirus exposure and HLA in healthy donors. Method: immunoSEQ multiplex PCR; TCRdb's copy keeps in-frame clones and lacks some. The sample data list 150,000 to 200,000 clones. Sequencing was carried out using PBMCs. These receptors were taken from a woman in her fifties or sixties in good health and CMV-seronegative. Each CDR3 is given with its conserved first and last residue. Fields, in order: D gene, V gene, J gene, CDR3 protein, CDR3 DNA. The D gene is left open where the match is weak.

>.|TRBV10-3|TRBJ1-5
CAISAGGGVPQHF
TGTGCCATCAGTGCGGGGGGAGGGGTACCCCAGCATTTT
>TRBD1|TRBV27|TRBJ1-2
CASSLMGPGTGADYGYTF
TGTGCCAGCAGTTTAATGGGTCCCGGGACAGGGGCGGACTATGGCTACACCTTC
>.|TRBV7-9|TRBJ2-7
CASRPGINSKSSYEQYF
TGTGCCAGCAGACCGGGGATAAACAGCAAATCCTCCTACGAGCAGTACTTC
>.|TRBV25-1|TRBJ2-5
CASSDSRGKETQYF
TGTGCCAGCAGTGACTCGAGGGGGAAAGAGACCCAGTACTTC
>TRBD1|TRBV4-3|TRBJ1-2
CASSQDLRTGAYGYTF
TGCGCCAGCAGCCAAGATCTTAGGACAGGGGCTTATGGCTACACCTTC
>.|TRBV5-1|TRBJ1-4
CASSAVRPTNEKLFF
TGCGCCAGCAGCGCCGTCAGACCAACTAATGAAAAACTGTTTTTC
>.|TRBV9|TRBJ1-2
CASSVTGTPGYGYTF
TGTGCCAGCAGCGTGACGGGGACACCCGGATATGGCTACACCTTC
>TRBD1|TRBV29-1|TRBJ1-1
CSGAGGRTGGTEAFF
TGCAGCGGCGCGGGGGGCCGGACAGGGGGCACTGAAGCTTTCTTT
>.|TRBV11-2|TRBJ2-2
CASSPRLGSGPGELFF
TGTGCCAGCAGCCCCCGACTAGGTTCAGGCCCCGGGGAGCTGTTTTTT
>TRBD2|TRBV5-1|TRBJ2-7
CASSWEGSSYEQYF
TGCGCCAGCAGCTGGGAGGGCTCCTCCTACGAGCAGTACTTC
>TRBD1|TRBV7-2|TRBJ1-2
CASSLDPTGGYYGYTF
TGTGCCAGCAGCTTAGACCCCACAGGGGGCTACTATGGCTACACCTTC
>.|TRBV7-3|TRBJ1-2
CASSASGGLGYTF
TGTGCCAGCAGCGCCTCGGGGGGACTTGGCTACACCTTC
>TRBD1|TRBV5-4|TRBJ2-5
CASSHARDRAETQYF
TGTGCCAGCAGCCATGCCCGGGACAGGGCAGAGACCCAGTACTTC
>.|TRBV6-5|TRBJ2-1
CASSYSGGDYNEQFF
TGTGCCAGCAGTTACTCAGGGGGGGACTACAATGAGCAGTTCTTC
>.|TRBV10-2|TRBJ2-1
CASSLGVPSYNEQFF
TGCGCCAGCAGTCTAGGGGTGCCCTCCTACAATGAGCAGTTCTTC
>TRBD1|TRBV11-2|TRBJ2-7
CASSLRSRQGYYEQYF
TGTGCCAGCAGCTTACGGTCCCGACAGGGATACTACGAGCAGTACTTC
>TRBD2|TRBV7-9|TRBJ2-3
CASSLGRGDF
TGTGCCAGCAGCTTAGGCCGGGGGGATTTT
>.|TRBV4-3|TRBJ1-2
CASSQDGGGAGYGYTF
TGCGCCAGCAGCCAAGACGGGGGGGGCGCCGGCTATGGCTACACCTTC
>.|TRBV27|TRBJ1-1
CASRLEGAWNTEAFF
TGTGCCAGCAGATTGGAGGGCGCGTGGAACACTGAAGCTTTCTTT
>.|TRBV5-1|TRBJ2-2
CASSLVLNTGELFF
TGCGCCAGCAGCTTGGTTCTGAACACCGGGGAGCTGTTTTTT
>TRBD2|TRBV18|TRBJ2-1
CASSSTSVAGAGEQFF
TGTGCCAGCTCCTCCACGAGTGTAGCGGGAGCGGGGGAGCAGTTCTTC
>.|TRBV6-5|TRBJ1-2
CASSLSGAYGYTF
TGTGCCAGCAGTTTGTCAGGGGCCTATGGCTACACCTTC
>.|TRBV7-9|TRBJ2-2
CASSLTQSTGNTGELFF
TGTGCCAGCAGCCTAACCCAAAGCACGGGGAACACCGGGGAGCTGTTTTTT
>TRBD2|TRBV5-1|TRBJ2-2
CASSITSGGELFF
TGCGCCAGCAGCATTACTAGCGGGGGGGAGCTGTTTTTT
>TRBD1|TRBV6-5|TRBJ2-7
CASSYRSDRVNYEQYF
TGTGCCAGCAGTTACCGATCGGACAGGGTCAACTACGAGCAGTACTTC
>TRBD1|TRBV7-9|TRBJ1-2
CASSLAAGTGEESYTF
TGTGCCAGCAGCTTAGCGGCCGGGACAGGGGAAGAGAGCTACACCTTC
>.|TRBV11-2|TRBJ2-7
CASSFIAYEQYF
TGTGCCAGCAGCTTCATAGCCTACGAGCAGTACTTC
>TRBD2|TRBV10-1|TRBJ2-1
CASSPGTSGSEQFF
TGCGCCAGCAGTCCCGGGACTAGCGGGTCTGAGCAGTTCTTC
>.|TRBV5-1|TRBJ1-1
CASSFEANTEAFF
TGCGCCAGCAGCTTTGAGGCGAACACTGAAGCTTTCTTT
>.|TRBV7-6|TRBJ1-2
CASSLTTGNYGYTF
TGTGCCAGCAGCTTAACCACAGGGAACTATGGCTACACCTTC
>.|TRBV7-8|TRBJ2-7
CASSSRGSAYYEQYF
TGTGCCAGCAGCAGCCGGGGGTCAGCCTACTACGAGCAGTACTTC
>TRBD2|TRBV6-5|TRBJ2-2
CASTGGGAGTGELFF
TGTGCCAGCACGGGCGGGGGGGCCGGCACCGGGGAGCTGTTTTTT
>TRBD1|TRBV18|TRBJ1-2
CASSRDRTNYGYTF
TGTGCCAGCTCACGGGACAGGACTAACTATGGCTACACCTTC
>TRBD2|TRBV2|TRBJ2-3
CAISAGAGTDTQYF
TGTGCCATCTCAGCGGGGGCGGGCACAGATACGCAGTATTTT
>.|TRBV4-3|TRBJ2-1
CASSFRRGGQGEQFF
TGCGCCAGCAGCTTCCGCCGGGGGGGACAGGGTGAGCAGTTCTTC
>.|TRBV10-3|TRBJ2-2
CAISSQGITGELFF
TGTGCCATCAGTAGTCAGGGGATCACCGGGGAGCTGTTTTTT
>TRBD2|TRBV18|TRBJ2-2
CASSSQPVTSGTYWTGELFF
TGTGCCAGCTCGTCGCAGCCTGTCACTAGCGGGACTTACTGGACCGGGGAGCTGTTTTTT
>TRBD1|TRBV29-1|TRBJ2-7
CSVAGGTGQAYKQYF
TGCAGCGTCGCCGGCGGGACAGGGCAAGCCTACAAGCAGTACTTC
>TRBD2|TRBV27|TRBJ2-1
CASISHPSSGGGNEQFF
TGTGCCAGCATTTCCCACCCGTCTAGCGGGGGAGGCAATGAGCAGTTCTTC
>.|TRBV6-6|TRBJ2-7
CASSPRPNRDEQYF
TGTGCCAGCAGCCCACGACCGAACAGGGACGAGCAGTACTTC
>.|TRBV5-8|TRBJ1-4
CASSFGSSAGTNEKLFF
TGTGCCAGCAGTTTTGGATCCAGTGCCGGGACTAATGAAAAACTGTTTTTT
>.|TRBV19|TRBJ2-3
CASSMPSASTDTQYF
TGTGCCAGTAGTATGCCTAGCGCATCCACAGATACGCAGTATTTT
>.|TRBV6-5|TRBJ1-4
CASSYSATAYEKLFF
TGTGCCAGCAGTTACTCGGCGACAGCCTATGAAAAACTGTTTTTT
>.|TRBV4-1|TRBJ2-1
CASSQSPGKHNEQFF
TGCGCCAGCAGCCAATCGCCCGGGAAACACAATGAGCAGTTCTTC
>.|TRBV9|TRBJ1-1
CASSPSIGGEEAFF
TGTGCCAGCAGCCCTAGCATTGGGGGGGAGGAAGCTTTCTTT
>.|TRBV11-3|TRBJ2-1
CASSLAGSEQFF
TGTGCCAGCAGCTTAGCTGGGAGTGAGCAGTTCTTC
>.|TRBV5-1|TRBJ1-6
CASSPNTGNNSPLHF
TGCGCCAGCAGTCCAAACACAGGGAACAATTCACCCCTCCACTTT
>.|TRBV6-6|TRBJ1-2
CATRLEGGVYGYTF
TGTGCCACCCGACTCGAAGGAGGGGTTTATGGCTACACCTTC
>.|TRBV5-1|TRBJ1-1
CASSLGQKNTEAFF
TGCGCCAGCAGCTTGGGGCAGAAGAACACTGAAGCTTTCTTT
>TRBD1|TRBV19|TRBJ1-6
CASSTGQGNFSSYNSPLHF
TGTGCCAGTAGTACCGGACAGGGAAACTTCAGCTCCTATAATTCACCCCTCCACTTT
>TRBD1|TRBV5-4|TRBJ1-2
CASSLGRGQNYGYTF
TGTGCCAGCAGCTTGGGCAGGGGGCAAAACTATGGCTACACCTTC
>.|TRBV30|TRBJ2-1
CAWSVRGQNAAREQFF
TGTGCCTGGAGTGTAAGGGGCCAAAACGCAGCGCGGGAGCAGTTCTTC
>.|TRBV7-8|TRBJ1-5
CASSLSTGQPQHF
TGTGCCAGCAGCTTATCGACAGGCCAGCCCCAGCATTTT
>TRBD2|TRBV4-1|TRBJ2-7
CASSQVWLAETYEQYF
TGCGCCAGCAGCCAAGTGTGGCTAGCGGAAACCTACGAGCAGTACTTC
>.|TRBV9|TRBJ1-1
CASSALGGYGTEAFF
TGTGCCAGCAGCGCCCTGGGGGGGTATGGCACTGAAGCTTTCTTT
>TRBD2|TRBV7-2|TRBJ2-5
CASSLGYLAGGWGETQYF
TGTGCCAGCAGCTTAGGATACCTAGCGGGGGGCTGGGGAGAGACCCAGTACTTC
>.|TRBV27|TRBJ1-1
CASSTLTGSMNTEAFF
TGTGCCAGCAGTACTCTGACGGGAAGCATGAACACTGAAGCTTTCTTT
>.|TRBV6-5|TRBJ1-1
CASSSFGGLPAEAFF
TGTGCCAGCAGTTCTTTTGGCGGGCTACCAGCTGAAGCTTTCTTT
>TRBD1|TRBV7-8|TRBJ2-2
CASSPYDRVGTGELFF
TGTGCCAGCAGCCCATACGACAGGGTAGGAACCGGGGAGCTGTTTTTT